This T cell receptor (beta chain) was captured in a study of blood T cell repertoires in COVID-19. In germline, CDR1 is LGHNA, CDR2 YSLEER. V shed 3 bases, J shed 2 bases, and the junction held 9 bases outside the gene matches. This CDR3 comprises 18 residues. Clones were read by immunoSEQ multiplex PCR, and TCRdb kept only the in-frame ones, dropping some. The table lists 200,000 or so clones, less than 90% of them singletons. The receptor was isolated from an elderly woman with COVID-19, enrolled during active disease. Sequencing was done on a sample of peripheral blood. The chain employs TRBV4-3 and TRBJ2-3; 12 bases map to TRBD2. This CDR3 reads CASSQASGLAGFTDTQYF. CDR3 DNA: TGCGCCAGCAGCCAGGCGAGCGGACTAGCGGGGTTCACAGATACGCAGTATTTT.